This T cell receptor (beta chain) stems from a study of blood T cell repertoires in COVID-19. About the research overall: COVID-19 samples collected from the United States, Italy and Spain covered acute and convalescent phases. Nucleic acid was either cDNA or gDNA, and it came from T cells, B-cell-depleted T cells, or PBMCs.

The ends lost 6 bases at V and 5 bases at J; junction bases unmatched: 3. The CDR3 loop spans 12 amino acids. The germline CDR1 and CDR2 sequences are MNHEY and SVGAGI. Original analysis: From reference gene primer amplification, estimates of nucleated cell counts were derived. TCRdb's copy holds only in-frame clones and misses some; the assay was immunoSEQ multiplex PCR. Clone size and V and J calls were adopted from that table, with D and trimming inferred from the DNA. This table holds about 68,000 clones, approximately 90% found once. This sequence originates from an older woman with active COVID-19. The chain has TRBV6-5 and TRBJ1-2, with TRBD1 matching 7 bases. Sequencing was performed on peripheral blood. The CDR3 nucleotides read TGTGCCAGCAGGCCGACAGGGTATGGCTACACCTTC. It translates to CASRPTGYGYTF.